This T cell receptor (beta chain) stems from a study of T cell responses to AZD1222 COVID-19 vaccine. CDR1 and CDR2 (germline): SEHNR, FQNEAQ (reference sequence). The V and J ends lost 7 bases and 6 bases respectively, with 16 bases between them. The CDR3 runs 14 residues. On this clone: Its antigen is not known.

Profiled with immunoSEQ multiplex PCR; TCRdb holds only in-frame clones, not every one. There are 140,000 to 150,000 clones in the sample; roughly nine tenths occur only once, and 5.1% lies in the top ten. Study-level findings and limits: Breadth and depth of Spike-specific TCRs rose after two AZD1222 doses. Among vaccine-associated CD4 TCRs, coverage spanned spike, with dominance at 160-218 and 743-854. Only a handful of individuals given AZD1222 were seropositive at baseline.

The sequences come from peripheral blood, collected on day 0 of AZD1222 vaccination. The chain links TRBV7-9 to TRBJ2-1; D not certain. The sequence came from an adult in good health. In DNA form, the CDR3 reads TGTGCCAGCACCACCGACAAGTCCGTCAATGAGCAGTTCTTC. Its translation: CASTTDKSVNEQFF. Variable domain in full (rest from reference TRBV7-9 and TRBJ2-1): DTGVSQNPRHKITKRGQNVTFRCDPISEHNRLYWYRQTLGQGPEFLTYFQNEAQLEKSRLLSDRFSAERPKGSFSTLEIQRTEQGDSAMYLCASTTDKSVNEQFFGPGTRLTVL.